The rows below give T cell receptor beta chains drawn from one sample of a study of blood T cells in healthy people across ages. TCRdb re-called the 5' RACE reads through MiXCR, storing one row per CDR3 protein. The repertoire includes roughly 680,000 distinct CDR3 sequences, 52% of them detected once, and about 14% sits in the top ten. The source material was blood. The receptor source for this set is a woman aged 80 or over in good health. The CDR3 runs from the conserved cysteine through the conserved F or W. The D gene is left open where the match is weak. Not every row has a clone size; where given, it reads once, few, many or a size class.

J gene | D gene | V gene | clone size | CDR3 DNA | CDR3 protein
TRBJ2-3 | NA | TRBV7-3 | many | TGTGCCAGCAGCTACGACCTCGGGGGCACAGATACGCAGTATTTT | CASSYDLGGTDTQYF
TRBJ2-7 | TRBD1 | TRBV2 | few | TGTGCCAGCAGTGCACAGGGGGTCCACGAGCAGTACTTC | CASSAQGVHEQYF
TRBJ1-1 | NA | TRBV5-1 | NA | TGCGCCAGCAGCTCTAATATTGAGAACACTGAAGCTTTCTTT | CASSSNIENTEAFF
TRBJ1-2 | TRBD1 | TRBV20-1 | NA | TGCAGTGCTAGAGCAAGTGGGACAGAGGCTTACTATGGCTACACCTTC | CSARASGTEAYYGYTF
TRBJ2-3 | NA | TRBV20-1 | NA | TGCAGTGCTAGAGCAAAACCCTCGACTACCTACACAGATACGCAGTATTTT | CSARAKPSTTYTDTQYF
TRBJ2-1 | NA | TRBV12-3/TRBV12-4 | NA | TGTGCCAGCACCCAACTAGGTTCCTACAATGAGCAGTTCTTC | CASTQLGSYNEQFF
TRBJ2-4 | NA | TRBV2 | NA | TGCGCCAGCGTACTCGGTAGTGGTCAGCAGTACTTC | CASVLGSGQQYF
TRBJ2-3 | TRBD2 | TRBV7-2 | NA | TGTGCCAGCAGCTTAGCAACCGGGACTAGCGTACCGTATACGCAGTATTTT | CASSLATGTSVPYTQYF
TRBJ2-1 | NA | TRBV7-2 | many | TGTGCCAGCAGCTTAGTTTCTGGAGATGAGCAGTTCTTC | CASSLVSGDEQFF
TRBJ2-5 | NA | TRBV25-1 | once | TGTGCCAGCAGTGAATCCCTGGAGACCCAGTACTTC | CASSESLETQYF
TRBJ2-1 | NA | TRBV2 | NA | TGTGCCAGCAGCTCACACAGGGTCGGCAATGGGCAGTTCTTC | CASSSHRVGNGQFF
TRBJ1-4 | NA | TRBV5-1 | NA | TGCGCCAGCAGCGGAAATGGGGACCGAAATGAAAAACTGTTTTTT | CASSGNGDRNEKLFF
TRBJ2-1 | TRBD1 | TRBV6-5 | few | TGTGCCAGCAGACGAGACAGGGGAATTGGGAATGAGCAGTTCTTC | CASRRDRGIGNEQFF
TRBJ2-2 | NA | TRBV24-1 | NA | TGTGCCACCAGTCAGAGTCGGACCGGGGAGCTGTTTTTT | CATSQSRTGELFF
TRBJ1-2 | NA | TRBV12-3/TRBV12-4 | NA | TGTGCCAGCACCACTCTCGCCCAGTCACCTTACTATGGCTACACCTTC | CASTTLAQSPYYGYTF
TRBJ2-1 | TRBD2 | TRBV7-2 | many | TGTGCCAGCAGTTTAATGGTGGGAGGGTCGAATGAGCAGTTCTTC | CASSLMVGGSNEQFF
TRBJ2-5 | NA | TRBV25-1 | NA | TGTGCCAGCAGTGAAATCGGGAAAGGGACCCAGTACTTC | CASSEIGKGTQYF
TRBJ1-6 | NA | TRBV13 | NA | TGTGCCAGCAGCTTAAATGGGTTAGGGTCACCCCTCCACTTT | CASSLNGLGSPLHF
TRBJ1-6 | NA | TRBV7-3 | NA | TGTGCCAGCAGCTTAGATATCTCCAATTCACCCCTCCACTTT | CASSLDISNSPLHF
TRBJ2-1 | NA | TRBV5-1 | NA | TGCGCCAGCAGCTTTCGGAACAGGGAGTTACTAGATGAGCAGTTCTTC | CASSFRNRELLDEQFF
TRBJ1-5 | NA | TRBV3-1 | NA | TGTGCCAGCAGCCAAGGAAGAGATCAGCCCCAGCATTTT | CASSQGRDQPQHF
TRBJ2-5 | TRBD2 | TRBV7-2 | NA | TGTGCCAGCAGCCTGGGGGTAGCGGGAGAGACCCAGTACTTC | CASSLGVAGETQYF
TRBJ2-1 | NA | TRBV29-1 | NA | TGCAGCGTTGAAGGGCTAGCAGATTACAATGAGCAGTTCTTC | CSVEGLADYNEQFF
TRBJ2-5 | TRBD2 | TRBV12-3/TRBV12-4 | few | TGTGCCAGCAGCCCGAATGTGGGGGGGATGGAGACCCAGTACTTC | CASSPNVGGMETQYF
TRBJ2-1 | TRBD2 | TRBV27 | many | TGTGCCAGCAGCCTAGGGCTAGCGGGAGGGCCCCTTCCCTACAATGAGCAGTTCTTC | CASSLGLAGGPLPYNEQFF
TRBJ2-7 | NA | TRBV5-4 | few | TGTGCCAGCAGCTTGGCCTTCGGAGCAGGTAAAACCTACGAGCAGTACTTC | CASSLAFGAGKTYEQYF
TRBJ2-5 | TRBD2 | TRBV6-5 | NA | TGTGCCAGGCATTCTGGGACTAGCGGCAAGACCCAGTACTTC | CARHSGTSGKTQYF
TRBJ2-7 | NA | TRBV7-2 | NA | TGTGCCAGCAGCTTAGAAAGTCGAGGCGAGCAGTACTTC | CASSLESRGEQYF
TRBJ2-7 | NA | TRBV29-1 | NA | TGCAGCGCAAACCAGGGGACCTACGAGCAGTACTTC | CSANQGTYEQYF
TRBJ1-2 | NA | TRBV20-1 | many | TGCAGTGCTGTAGCGGTCACAGACTATGGCTACACCTTC | CSAVAVTDYGYTF
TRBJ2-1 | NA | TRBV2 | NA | TGTGCCAGCAGTGAAGAGCCTGACTACAATGAGCAGTTCTTC | CASSEEPDYNEQFF
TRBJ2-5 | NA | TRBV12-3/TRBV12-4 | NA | TGTGCCAGCAGCCCTCCCGGGGCCAGAGAGACCCAGTACTTC | CASSPPGARETQYF
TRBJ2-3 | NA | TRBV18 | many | TGTGCCAGCTCGCTTCATGCCGGAGGCACAGATACGCAGTATTTT | CASSLHAGGTDTQYF
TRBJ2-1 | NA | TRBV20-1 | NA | TGCAGTGCTAGAGATCGTCTCTACAATGAGCAGTTCTTC | CSARDRLYNEQFF
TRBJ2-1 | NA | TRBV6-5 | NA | TGTGCCAGCAGTTACTCGGCGGTAGCGGAATACAATGAGCAGTTCTTC | CASSYSAVAEYNEQFF
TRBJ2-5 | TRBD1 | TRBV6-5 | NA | TGTGCCAGCAGAGATACCGGGACAGGGGGCGGGGAGACCCAGTACTTC | CASRDTGTGGGETQYF
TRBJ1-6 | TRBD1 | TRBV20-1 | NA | TGCAGTGCTCCCGGCCGACAGGGGAATAATTCACCCCTCCACTTT | CSAPGRQGNNSPLHF
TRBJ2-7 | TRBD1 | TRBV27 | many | TGTGCCAGCAGAACCCTCAGCCGGGACAGGGGGTACGAGCAGTACTTC | CASRTLSRDRGYEQYF
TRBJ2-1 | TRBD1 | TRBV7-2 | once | TGTGCCAGCAGCGGAGGACAGGGGAAATACAATGAGCAGTTCTTC | CASSGGQGKYNEQFF
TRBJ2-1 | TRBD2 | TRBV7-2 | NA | TGTGCCAGCAGCCCCCGGACTAGTTGGGTTGAGCAGTTCTTC | CASSPRTSWVEQFF
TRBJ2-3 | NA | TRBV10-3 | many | TGTGCCATCAGTGGCATTCGCGGGGACGGGAGAATTTGGACGCAGTATTTT | CAISGIRGDGRIWTQYF
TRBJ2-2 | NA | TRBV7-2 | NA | TGTGCCAGCAGCTTCGGCAGTAACACCGGGGAGCTGTTTTTT | CASSFGSNTGELFF
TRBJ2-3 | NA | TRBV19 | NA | TGTGCCAGTAGGGAACCCACAGATACGCAGTATTTT | CASREPTDTQYF
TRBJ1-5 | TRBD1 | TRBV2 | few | TGTGCCAGCAGGGACGGACAGGCCCCTTATAGCAATCAGCCCCAGCATTTT | CASRDGQAPYSNQPQHF
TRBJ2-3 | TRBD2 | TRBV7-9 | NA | TGTGCCAGCAGACCAAGCGGGAAAAGCACAGATACGCAGTATTTT | CASRPSGKSTDTQYF
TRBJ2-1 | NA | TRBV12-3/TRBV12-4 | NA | TGTGCCAGCACGAAGGCTGGAGCCGACGTTCGGTTCTTC | CASTKAGADVRFF